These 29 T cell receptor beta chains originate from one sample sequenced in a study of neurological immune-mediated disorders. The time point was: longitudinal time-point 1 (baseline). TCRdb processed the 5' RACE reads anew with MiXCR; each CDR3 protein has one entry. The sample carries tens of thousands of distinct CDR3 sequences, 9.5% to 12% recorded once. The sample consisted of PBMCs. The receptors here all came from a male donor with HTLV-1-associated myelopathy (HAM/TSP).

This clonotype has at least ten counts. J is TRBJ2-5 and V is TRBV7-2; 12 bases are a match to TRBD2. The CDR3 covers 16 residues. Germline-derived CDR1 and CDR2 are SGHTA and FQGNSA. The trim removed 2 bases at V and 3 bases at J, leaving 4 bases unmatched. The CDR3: CASSLQGLAGEETQYF. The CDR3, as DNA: TGTGCCAGCAGCTTACAGGGACTAGCGGGTGAAGAGACCCAGTACTTC.

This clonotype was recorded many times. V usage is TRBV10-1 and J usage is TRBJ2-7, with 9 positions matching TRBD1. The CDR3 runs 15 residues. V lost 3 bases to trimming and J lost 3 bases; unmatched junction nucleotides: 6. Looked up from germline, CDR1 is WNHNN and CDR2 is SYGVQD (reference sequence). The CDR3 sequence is CASSELQGANYEQYF. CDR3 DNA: TGCGCCAGCAGTGAATTACAGGGGGCGAACTACGAGCAGTACTTC.

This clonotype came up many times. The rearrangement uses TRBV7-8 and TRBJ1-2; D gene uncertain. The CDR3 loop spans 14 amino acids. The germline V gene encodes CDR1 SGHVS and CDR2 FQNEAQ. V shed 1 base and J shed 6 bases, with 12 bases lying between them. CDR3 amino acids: CASSLGLMPNGYTF. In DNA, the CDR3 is TGTGCCAGCAGCTTAGGGCTCATGCCCAATGGCTACACCTTC.

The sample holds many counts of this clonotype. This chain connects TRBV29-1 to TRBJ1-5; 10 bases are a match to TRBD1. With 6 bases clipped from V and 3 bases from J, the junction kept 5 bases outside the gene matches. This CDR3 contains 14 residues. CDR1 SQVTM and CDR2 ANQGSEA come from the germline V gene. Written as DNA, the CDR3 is TGCAGCGTCGCGGGGACAGGGGACAATCAGCCCCAGCATTTT. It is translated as CSVAGTGDNQPQHF.

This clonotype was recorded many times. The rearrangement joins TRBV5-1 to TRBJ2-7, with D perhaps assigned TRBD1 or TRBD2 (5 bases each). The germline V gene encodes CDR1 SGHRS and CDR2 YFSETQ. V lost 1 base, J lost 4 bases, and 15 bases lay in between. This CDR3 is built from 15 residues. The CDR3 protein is CASSLSGTEPYEQYF. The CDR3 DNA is TGCGCCAGCAGCTTGTCCGGGACGGAGCCTTACGAGCAGTACTTC.

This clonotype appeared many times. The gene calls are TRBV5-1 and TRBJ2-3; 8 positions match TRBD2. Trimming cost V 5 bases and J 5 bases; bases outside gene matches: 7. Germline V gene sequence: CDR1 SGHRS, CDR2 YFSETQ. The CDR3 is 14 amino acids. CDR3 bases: TGCGCCAGCAGTGTCGGGGGGGCGGAAGATACGCAGTATTTT. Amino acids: CASSVGGAEDTQYF.

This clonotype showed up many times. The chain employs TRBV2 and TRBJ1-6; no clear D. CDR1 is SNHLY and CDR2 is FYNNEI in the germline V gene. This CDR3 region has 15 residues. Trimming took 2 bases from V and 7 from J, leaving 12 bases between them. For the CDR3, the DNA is TGTGCCAGCAGTGAAAGTGGAATGCGAAATTCACCCCTCCACTTT. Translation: CASSESGMRNSPLHF.

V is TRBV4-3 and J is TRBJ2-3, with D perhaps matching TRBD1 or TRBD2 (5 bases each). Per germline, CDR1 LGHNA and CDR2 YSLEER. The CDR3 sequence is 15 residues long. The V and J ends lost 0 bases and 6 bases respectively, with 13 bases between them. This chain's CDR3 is CASSQEFTGLDTQYF. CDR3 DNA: TGCGCCAGCAGCCAAGAGTTCACGGGGCTGGATACGCAGTATTTT.

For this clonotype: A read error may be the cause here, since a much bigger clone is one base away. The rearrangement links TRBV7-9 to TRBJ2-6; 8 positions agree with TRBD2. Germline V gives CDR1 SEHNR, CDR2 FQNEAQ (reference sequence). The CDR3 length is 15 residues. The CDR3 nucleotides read TGTGCCAGCAGCTTAGTCCGGGGGGGGGTCAACGTCCTGACTTTC. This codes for CASSLVRGGVNVLTF.

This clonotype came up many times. CDR3 nucleotide sequence: TGTGCCAGCAGCGCGCGGACAGGTGCCCCCGCTTGGGGTGAAGCTTTCTTT. Its translation is CASSARTGAPAWGEAFF. The V and J genes are TRBV7-9 and TRBJ1-1, with 7 bases identical to TRBD1. CDR3 length: 17 amino acids. Losses at the gene ends were 5 bases for V and 7 bases for J; bases not matched to a gene: 19. Germline V CDR1 and CDR2: SEHNR, FQNEAQ (reference sequence). Based on the CDR3 plus reference TRBV7-9 and TRBJ1-1, the full variable domain is DTGVSQNPRHKITKRGQNVTFRCDPISEHNRLYWYRQTLGQGPEFLTYFQNEAQLEKSRLLSDRFSAERPKGSFSTLEIQRTEQGDSAMYLCASSARTGAPAWGEAFFGQGTRLTVV.

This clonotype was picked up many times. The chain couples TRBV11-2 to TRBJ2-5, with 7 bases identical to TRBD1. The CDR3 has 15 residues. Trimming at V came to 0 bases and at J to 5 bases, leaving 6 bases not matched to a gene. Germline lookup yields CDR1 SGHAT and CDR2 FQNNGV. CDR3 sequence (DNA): TGTGCCAGCAGCTTAGATGAGAGGGACAGCGAGACCCAGTACTTC. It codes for CASSLDERDSETQYF.

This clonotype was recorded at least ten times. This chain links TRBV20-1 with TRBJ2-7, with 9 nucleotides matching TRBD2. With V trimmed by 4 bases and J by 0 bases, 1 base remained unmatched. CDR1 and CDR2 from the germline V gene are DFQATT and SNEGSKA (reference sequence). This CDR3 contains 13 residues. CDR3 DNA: TGCAGTGCTATAGCGGGGGCCTCCTACGAGCAGTACTTC. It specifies CSAIAGASYEQYF.

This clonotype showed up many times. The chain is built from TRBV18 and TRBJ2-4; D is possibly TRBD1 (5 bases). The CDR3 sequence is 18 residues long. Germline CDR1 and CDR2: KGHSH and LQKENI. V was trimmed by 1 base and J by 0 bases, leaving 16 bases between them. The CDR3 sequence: CASSPQVFAGLAKNIQYF. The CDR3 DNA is TGTGCCAGCTCACCACAAGTATTCGCAGGGCTAGCCAAAAACATTCAGTACTTC. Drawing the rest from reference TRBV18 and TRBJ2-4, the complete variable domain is NAGVMQNPRHLVRRRGQEARLRCSPMKGHSHVYWYRQLPEEGLKFMVYLQKENIIDESGMPKERFSAEFPKEGPSILRIQQVVRGDSAAYFCASSPQVFAGLAKNIQYFGAGTRLSVL.

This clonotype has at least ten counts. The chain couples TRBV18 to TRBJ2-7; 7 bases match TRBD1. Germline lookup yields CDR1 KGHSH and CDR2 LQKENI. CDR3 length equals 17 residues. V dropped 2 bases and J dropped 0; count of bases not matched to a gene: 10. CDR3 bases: TGTGCCAGCTCACCAAATATAGACAGGGCGGGCTCCTACGAGCAGTACTTC. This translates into CASSPNIDRAGSYEQYF. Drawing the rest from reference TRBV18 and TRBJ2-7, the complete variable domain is NAGVMQNPRHLVRRRGQEARLRCSPMKGHSHVYWYRQLPEEGLKFMVYLQKENIIDESGMPKERFSAEFPKEGPSILRIQQVVRGDSAAYFCASSPNIDRAGSYEQYFGPGTRLTVT.

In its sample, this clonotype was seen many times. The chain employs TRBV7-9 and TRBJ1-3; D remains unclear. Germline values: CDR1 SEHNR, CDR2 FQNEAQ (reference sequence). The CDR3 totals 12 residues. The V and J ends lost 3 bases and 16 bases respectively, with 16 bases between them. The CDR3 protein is CASSLSVGQTYF. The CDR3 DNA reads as TGTGCCAGCAGCTTGTCAGTAGGCCAGACCTATTTT.

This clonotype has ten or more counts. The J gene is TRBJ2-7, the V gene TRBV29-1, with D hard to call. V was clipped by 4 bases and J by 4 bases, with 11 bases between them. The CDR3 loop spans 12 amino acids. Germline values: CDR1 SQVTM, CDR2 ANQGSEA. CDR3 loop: CSVVNSLYEQYF. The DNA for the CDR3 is TGCAGCGTTGTCAACAGCCTATACGAGCAGTACTTC.

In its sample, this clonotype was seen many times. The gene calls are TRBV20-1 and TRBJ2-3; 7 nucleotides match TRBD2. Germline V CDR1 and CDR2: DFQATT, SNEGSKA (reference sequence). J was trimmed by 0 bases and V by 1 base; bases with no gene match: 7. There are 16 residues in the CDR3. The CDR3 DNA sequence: TGCAGTGCTAGAGTCTTCCGGGACTATAGCACAGATACGCAGTATTTT. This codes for CSARVFRDYSTDTQYF.

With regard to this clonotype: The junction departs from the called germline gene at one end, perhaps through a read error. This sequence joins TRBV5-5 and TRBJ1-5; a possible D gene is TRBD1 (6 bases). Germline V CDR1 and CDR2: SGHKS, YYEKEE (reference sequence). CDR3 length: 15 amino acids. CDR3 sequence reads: CANSPSTGSNQPQHF. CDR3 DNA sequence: TGTGCCAACAGCCCCTCCACAGGGAGCAACCAGCCCCAGCATTTT.

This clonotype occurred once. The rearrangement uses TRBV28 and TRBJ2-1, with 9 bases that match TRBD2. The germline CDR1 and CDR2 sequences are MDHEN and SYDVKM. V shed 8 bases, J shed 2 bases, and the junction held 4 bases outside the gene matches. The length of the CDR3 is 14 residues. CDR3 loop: CASRSGGTYNEQFF. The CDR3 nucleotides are TGTGCCAGCCGTAGCGGGGGCACCTACAATGAGCAGTTCTTC.

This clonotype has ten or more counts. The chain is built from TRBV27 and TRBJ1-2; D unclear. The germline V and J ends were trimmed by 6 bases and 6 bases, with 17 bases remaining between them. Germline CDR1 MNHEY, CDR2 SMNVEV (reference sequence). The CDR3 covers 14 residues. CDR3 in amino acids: CASSPGGVGNGYTF. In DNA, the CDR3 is TGTGCCAGCAGCCCCGGCGGGGTCGGGAATGGCTACACCTTC.

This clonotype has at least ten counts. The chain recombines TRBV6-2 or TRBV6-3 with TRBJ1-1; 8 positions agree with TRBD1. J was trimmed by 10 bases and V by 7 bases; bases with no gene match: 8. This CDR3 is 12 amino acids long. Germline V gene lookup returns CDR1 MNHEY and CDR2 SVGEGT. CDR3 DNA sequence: TGTGCCAGCACCCTGACAGGGGAGGGAGCTTTCTTT. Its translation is CASTLTGEGAFF.

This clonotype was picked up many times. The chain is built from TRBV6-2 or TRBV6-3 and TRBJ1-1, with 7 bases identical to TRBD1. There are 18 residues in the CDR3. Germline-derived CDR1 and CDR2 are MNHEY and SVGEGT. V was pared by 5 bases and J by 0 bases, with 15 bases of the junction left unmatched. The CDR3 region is CASSRLIPGQNMNTEAFF. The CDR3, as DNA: TGTGCCAGCAGTAGACTGATCCCGGGACAGAACATGAACACTGAAGCTTTCTTT.

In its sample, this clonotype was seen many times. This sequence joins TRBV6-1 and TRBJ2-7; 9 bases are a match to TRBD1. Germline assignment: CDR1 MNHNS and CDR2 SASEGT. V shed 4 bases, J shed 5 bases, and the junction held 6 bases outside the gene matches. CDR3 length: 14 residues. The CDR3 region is CASSGRDRVHEQYF. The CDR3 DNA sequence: TGTGCCAGCAGTGGCCGGGACAGGGTCCACGAGCAGTACTTC.

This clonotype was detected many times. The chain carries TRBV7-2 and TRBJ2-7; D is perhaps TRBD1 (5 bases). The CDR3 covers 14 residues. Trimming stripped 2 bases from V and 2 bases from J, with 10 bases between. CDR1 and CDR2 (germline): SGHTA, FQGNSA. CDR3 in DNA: TGTGCCAGCAGCTTACCAGGGTTTGCCTACGAGCAGTACTTC. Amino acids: CASSLPGFAYEQYF.

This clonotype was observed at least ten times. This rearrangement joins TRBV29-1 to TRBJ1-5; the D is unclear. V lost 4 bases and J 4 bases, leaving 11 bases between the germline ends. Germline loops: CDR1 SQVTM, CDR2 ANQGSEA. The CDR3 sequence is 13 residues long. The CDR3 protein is CSVALELNQPQHF. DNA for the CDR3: TGCAGCGTTGCCCTCGAATTAAATCAGCCCCAGCATTTT.

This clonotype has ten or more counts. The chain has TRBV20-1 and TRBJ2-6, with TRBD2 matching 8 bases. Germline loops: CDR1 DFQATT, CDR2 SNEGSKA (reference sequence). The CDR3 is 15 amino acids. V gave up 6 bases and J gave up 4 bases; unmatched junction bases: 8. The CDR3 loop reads CSASGRARGANVLTF. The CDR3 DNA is TGCAGTGCCTCCGGGAGGGCAAGAGGGGCCAACGTCCTGACTTTC.

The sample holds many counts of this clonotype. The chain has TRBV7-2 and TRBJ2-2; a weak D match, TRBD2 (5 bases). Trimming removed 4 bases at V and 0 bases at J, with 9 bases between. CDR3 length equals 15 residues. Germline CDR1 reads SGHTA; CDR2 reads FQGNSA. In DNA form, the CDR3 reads TGTGCCAGCAGCTGGGAGCCAGCGAACACCGGGGAGCTGTTTTTT. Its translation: CASSWEPANTGELFF.

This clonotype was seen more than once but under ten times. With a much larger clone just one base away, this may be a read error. The CDR3 sequence: CASSWWTGELFF. CDR3 in DNA: TGCGCCAGCAGCTGGTGGACCGGGGAGCTGTTTTTT. The chain has TRBV5-1 and TRBJ2-2; D gene ambiguous. Germline CDR1 and CDR2: SGHRS and YFSETQ. The CDR3 contains 12 residues. Deletions cut 3 bases from V and 5 bases from J, with 5 bases between.

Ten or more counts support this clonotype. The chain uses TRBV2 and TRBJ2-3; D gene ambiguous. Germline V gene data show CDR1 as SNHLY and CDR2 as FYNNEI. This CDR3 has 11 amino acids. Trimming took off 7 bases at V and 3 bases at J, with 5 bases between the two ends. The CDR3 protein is CASIMTDTQYF. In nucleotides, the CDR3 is TGTGCCAGCATAATGACAGATACGCAGTATTTT.